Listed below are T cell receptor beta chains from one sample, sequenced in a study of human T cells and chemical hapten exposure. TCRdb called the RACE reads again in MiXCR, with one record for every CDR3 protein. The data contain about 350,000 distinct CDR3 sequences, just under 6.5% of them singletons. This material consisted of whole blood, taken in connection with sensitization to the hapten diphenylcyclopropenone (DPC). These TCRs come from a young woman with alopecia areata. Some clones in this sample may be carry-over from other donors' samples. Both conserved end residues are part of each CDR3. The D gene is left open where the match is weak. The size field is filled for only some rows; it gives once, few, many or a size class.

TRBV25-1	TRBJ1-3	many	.	CASSPRWGGSGNTIYF	TGTGCCAGCAGTCCCCGTTGGGGGGGATCTGGAAACACCATATATTTT
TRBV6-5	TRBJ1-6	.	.	CATSRGGRNSPLHF	TGTGCCACCTCTAGGGGGGGAAGGAATTCACCCCTCCACTTT
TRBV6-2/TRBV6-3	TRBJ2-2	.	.	CASSYLGQVGGELFF	TGTGCCAGCAGTTACCTAGGCCAGGTCGGCGGGGAGCTGTTTTTT
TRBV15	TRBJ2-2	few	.	CATSISTTGQWNTGELFF	TGTGCCACCAGTATTTCCACAACGGGACAATGGAACACCGGGGAGCTGTTTTTT
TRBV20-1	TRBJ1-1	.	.	CSARDGKSYVNTEAFF	TGCAGTGCTAGAGATGGAAAAAGCTACGTGAACACTGAAGCTTTCTTT
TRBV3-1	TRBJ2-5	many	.	CASSQVGGQETQYF	TGTGCCAGCAGCCAAGTCGGCGGCCAAGAGACCCAGTACTTC
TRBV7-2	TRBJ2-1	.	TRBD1	CASSSMTGLGNEQFF	TGTGCCAGCAGCTCGATGACAGGGTTGGGCAATGAGCAGTTCTTC
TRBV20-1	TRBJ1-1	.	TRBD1	CSARTQGDTEAFF	TGCAGTGCTAGAACACAGGGGGATACTGAAGCTTTCTTT
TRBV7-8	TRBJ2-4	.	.	CASSLKGGPKGSKNIQYF	TGTGCCAGCAGCTTAAAGGGGGGCCCCAAAGGGAGCAAAAACATTCAGTACTTC
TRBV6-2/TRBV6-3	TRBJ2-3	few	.	CASSLGGGRSTDTQYF	TGTGCCAGCTCCCTTGGGGGTGGCCGTAGCACAGATACGCAGTATTTT
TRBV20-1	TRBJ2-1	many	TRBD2	CSASGGGSYNEQFF	TGCAGTGCTAGTGGCGGGGGATCCTACAATGAGCAGTTCTTC
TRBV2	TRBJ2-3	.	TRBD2	CASSRGVQSTDTQYF	TGTGCCAGCAGTCGGGGGGTGCAGAGCACAGATACGCAGTATTTT
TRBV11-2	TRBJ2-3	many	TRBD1	CASSIVPGTGGADTQYF	TGTGCCAGCAGCATCGTCCCCGGGACAGGGGGCGCAGATACGCAGTATTTT
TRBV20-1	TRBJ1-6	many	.	CSATGAGSPLHF	TGCAGTGCTACGGGGGCAGGTTCACCCCTCCACTTT
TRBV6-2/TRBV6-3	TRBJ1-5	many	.	CASSYFRTAYNQPQHF	TGTGCCAGCAGTTACTTCAGGACAGCCTATAATCAGCCCCAGCATTTT
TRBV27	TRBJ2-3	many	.	CASSLSPDTQYF	TGTGCCAGCAGTTTATCGCCAGATACGCAGTATTTT
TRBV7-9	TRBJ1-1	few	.	CASTPQFWASTEAFF	TGTGCCAGCACCCCCCAGTTCTGGGCAAGCACTGAAGCTTTCTTT
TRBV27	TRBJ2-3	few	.	CASSLGQESTDTQYF	TGTGCCAGCAGTTTAGGGCAGGAGAGCACAGATACGCAGTATTTT
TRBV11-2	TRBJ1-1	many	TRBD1	CASSHLKPNTGTGRAKNTEAFF	TGTGCCAGCAGCCACCTTAAACCAAACACCGGGACAGGGAGGGCTAAGAACACTGAAGCTTTCTTT